The next 3 T cell receptor beta chains were all read from a single sample in a study of technical replicates of blood from several donors. Some clones are missing from TCRdb's copy, which holds only in-frame ones; the method was immunoSEQ multiplex PCR. The data contain roughly 60,000 clones, about nine tenths of them seen just once; the ten biggest clones take up approximately 4%. Sequenced: PBMCs. Every receptor here comes from a human donor in good health. Some clones in this sample may be carry-over from other donors' samples.

The chain links TRBV7-3 to TRBJ2-1; TRBD2 might be the D (6 bases). The CDR3 spans 15 residues. Germline CDR1 reads SGHTA; CDR2 reads FQGTGA. V lost 2 bases, J lost 4 bases, and 12 bases lay in between. CDR3 bases: TGTGCCAGCAGCTTAGGAGCGGGCGTTTACAATGAGCAGTTCTTC. This codes for CASSLGAGVYNEQFF.

This chain joins TRBV7-9 and TRBJ1-1, with D uncertain. This CDR3 comprises 16 residues. The V end lost 1 base, the J end lost 0 bases, and 12 bases lay between the germline ends. CDR1 is SEHNR, CDR2 FQNEAQ, per germline (reference sequence). CDR3 DNA: TGTGCCAGCAGCTTAGGACTAACCGCGATGAACACTGAAGCTTTCTTT. Its translation: CASSLGLTAMNTEAFF. Full variable domain (remainder filled in from reference TRBV7-9 and TRBJ1-1): DTGVSQNPRHKITKRGQNVTFRCDPISEHNRLYWYRQTLGQGPEFLTYFQNEAQLEKSRLLSDRFSAERPKGSFSTLEIQRTEQGDSAMYLCASSLGLTAMNTEAFFGQGTRLTVV.

The chain links TRBV11-1 to TRBJ2-5; 11 bases map to TRBD2. The CDR3 totals 15 residues. CDR1 and CDR2 from the germline V gene are SGHAT and FQDESV (reference sequence). After removal of 5 bases from V and 7 bases from J, the junction contained 9 bases not matched to a gene. The CDR3 loop is CASSARLAGSGTQYF. The CDR3 nucleotides read TGTGCCAGCAGCGCCAGACTAGCGGGGTCAGGGACCCAGTACTTC.